This paragraph reports one T cell receptor (beta chain). None of the included patients had other autoimmune diseases, uncontrolled infections, pregnancy or lactation, as these led to exclusion. These data are taken from a study of Graves' ophthalmopathy and Graves' hyperthyroidism. For repertoire sequencing, the TCR beta CDR3 regions were amplified from RNA transcripts. The library came from an HTBI-primed first-round RT-PCR and a second-round multiplex PCR. TCRdb reprocessed the multiplex PCR reads with MiXCR, giving one entry per CDR3 protein. The sample holds 600,000 to 650,000 distinct CDR3 sequences, about 24% seen once. This CDR3 comprises 14 residues. V gave up 8 bases and J gave up 1 base, with 15 bases separating them. Looked up from germline, CDR1 is MGHDK and CDR2 is SYGVNS.

The receptor comes from a woman between 18 and 30 years old with stable Graves' hyperthyroidism. Some clones in this sample may be carry-over from other donors' samples. Sequences were obtained from peripheral blood. J is TRBJ2-7 and V is TRBV25-1; D perhaps matches TRBD2 (5 bases). Here the CDR3 reads CASRPIGGSYEQYF. The CDR3 DNA sequence: TGTGCCAGCCGCCCTATTGGCGGGTCCTACGAGCAGTACTTC.